The 26 T cell receptor beta chains below were found in one sample sequenced in a study of glioma-infiltrating T cells after dendritic cell vaccination. Data came from immunoSEQ multiplex PCR; TCRdb stores just in-frame clones and leaves some out. This table has approximately 60,000 clones, approximately 89% appearing once. Time point indicated: after dendritic cell vaccination, including at tumor progression/relapse. This specimen was blood, taken after dendritic cell vaccination. The receptors come from a human donor with glioblastoma.

This sequence joins TRBV6-5 and TRBJ1-2; D is unresolved. V was shortened by 0 bases and J by 6 bases, with 8 bases between the two germline ends. The length of the CDR3 is 13 residues. The germline CDR1 and CDR2 sequences are MNHEY and SVGAGI. The CDR3 DNA reads as TGTGCCAGCAGTTACTCGGGTCGGGATGGCTACACCTTC. Residues: CASSYSGRDGYTF.

CDR3: CASKVEVRGREKLFF. The CDR3 DNA sequence: TGTGCCAGCAAGGTTGAGGTTCGCGGGCGTGAAAAACTGTTTTTT. The rearrangement uses TRBV2 and TRBJ1-4; D is unclear. V gave up 7 bases and J gave up 7 bases, with 19 bases separating them. The CDR3 covers 15 residues. Germline CDR1 is SNHLY and CDR2 is FYNNEI.

This clone turned up a few times. This chain connects TRBV12-5 to TRBJ2-2, with 8 bases aligning to TRBD1. This CDR3 comprises 17 residues. Trimming at V came to 2 bases and at J to 1 base, leaving 6 bases not matched to a gene. The germline CDR1 and CDR2 sequences are LGHNT and FRNRAP. The CDR3 nucleotides are TGTGCTAGTGGTTTGTCCCAGGACAGGGTGAACACCGGGGAGCTGTTTTTT. Translated, it gives CASGLSQDRVNTGELFF.

This clone is a singleton in its sample. The rearrangement uses TRBV27 and TRBJ1-6; possibly TRBD1 for D (6 bases). The ends were cut back, 5 bases at V and 8 bases at J, with 16 bases in the middle. The CDR3 has 15 residues. Germline CDR1 reads MNHEY; CDR2 reads SMNVEV (reference sequence). In DNA form, the CDR3 reads TGTGCCAGCAGTCTCAGAGACAGGAGAGATTCACCCCTCCACTTT. Protein product: CASSLRDRRDSPLHF.

This chain links TRBV19 with TRBJ2-7; TRBD1 might be the D (6 bases). The germline V gene has CDR1 LNHDA and CDR2 SQIVND (reference sequence). The CDR3 is 15 amino acids. V was cut by 6 bases and J by 4 bases, with 19 bases left in between. The CDR3 DNA reads as TGTGCCAGTAGCACGCCGGGACACGGAAAATACGAGCAGTACTTC. Protein product: CASSTPGHGKYEQYF. Full variable domain (remainder filled in from reference TRBV19 and TRBJ2-7): DGGITQSPKYLFRKEGQNVTLSCEQNLNHDAMYWYRQDPGQGLRLIYYSQIVNDFQKGDIAEGYSVSREKKESFPLTVTSAQKNPTAFYLCASSTPGHGKYEQYFGPGTRLTVT.

The chain carries TRBV18 and TRBJ1-3; 7 bases map to TRBD1. The V and J ends lost 4 bases and 0 bases, in that order; junction bases with no gene match: 3. The CDR3 is made up of 15 amino acids. Germline V gives CDR1 KGHSH, CDR2 LQKENI. This CDR3 is CASSLRQGSGNTIYF. Written as DNA, the CDR3 is TGTGCCAGCTCACTTCGACAGGGCTCTGGAAACACCATATATTTT. The variable domain in full, with the rest retrieved from reference TRBV18 and TRBJ1-3, is NAGVMQNPRHLVRRRGQEARLRCSPMKGHSHVYWYRQLPEEGLKFMVYLQKENIIDESGMPKERFSAEFPKEGPSILRIQQVVRGDSAAYFCASSLRQGSGNTIYFGEGSWLTVV.

The chain combines TRBV5-4 with TRBJ1-1; D unresolved. V was cut by 3 bases and J by 2 bases, with 11 bases left in between. The CDR3 covers 14 residues. The V gene's germline CDR1 is SGHNT and CDR2 YYREEE (reference sequence). The CDR3 protein is CASSWAGRNTEAFF. The CDR3 DNA follows: TGTGCCAGCAGCTGGGCCGGTAGAAACACTGAAGCTTTCTTT.

The gene calls are TRBV30 and TRBJ1-2; D might be TRBD1 (6 bases). Trimming pared 1 base from V and 7 bases from J, leaving 13 bases between. Germline CDR1 is GTSNPN and CDR2 is SVGIG (reference sequence). This CDR3 region has 13 residues. CDR3 nucleotides: TGTGCCTGGAGTGACGAACAGGGAGTTGGCTACACCTTC. This sequence encodes CAWSDEQGVGYTF.

The chain employs TRBV7-2 and TRBJ1-4, with D tentatively TRBD1 (6 bases). The germline V gene encodes CDR1 SGHTA and CDR2 FQGNSA. V shed 0 bases and J shed 6 bases, with 23 bases lying between them. The CDR3 sequence is 19 residues long. The CDR3 DNA sequence: TGTGCCAGCAGCTTAGCGCGCGGCAGGGGATGGGGACGTGATGAAAAACTGTTTTTT. Translating gives CASSLARGRGWGRDEKLFF.

This clone was observed a single time. The chain joins TRBV12-5 to TRBJ2-1; 8 nucleotides line up with TRBD1. The CDR3 length is 14 residues. Germline V CDR1 and CDR2: LGHNT, FRNRAP. V shed 3 bases, J shed 8 bases, and the junction held 6 bases outside the gene matches. The CDR3 protein is CASGFPDRDHEQFF. The CDR3 nucleotides read TGTGCTAGTGGTTTCCCGGACAGGGACCATGAGCAGTTCTTC.

V and J are TRBV5-4 and TRBJ1-4; TRBD1 matches 10 bases. Germline CDR1 is SGHNT and CDR2 is YYREEE (reference sequence). The junction had 7 bases not matched to a gene; V was cut back by 4 bases and J by 10 bases. The CDR3 totals 14 residues. The CDR3: CASSPRDRGGKLFF. CDR3 DNA: TGTGCCAGCAGCCCCCGGGACAGGGGCGGAAAACTGTTTTTT.

V is TRBV29-1 and J is TRBJ2-3; 10 positions agree with TRBD2. This CDR3 is built from 15 residues. CDR1 is SQVTM, CDR2 ANQGSEA, per germline. Trimming took 6 bases from V and 2 from J; bases not matched to a gene: 8. This CDR3 is CSVATGTSVTDTQYF. The DNA of the CDR3 is TGCAGCGTCGCCACCGGGACTAGCGTCACAGATACGCAGTATTTT.

The chain combines TRBV7-8 with TRBJ1-1; TRBD1 might be the D (5 bases). The CDR3 runs 13 residues. Trimming pared 4 bases from V and 1 base from J, leaving 7 bases between. Per the germline V gene, CDR1 is SGHVS and CDR2 is FQNEAQ. The CDR3 DNA sequence: TGTGCCAGCAGCTCGGGGGGGAACACTGAAGCTTTCTTT. Translated, it gives CASSSGGNTEAFF.

This chain links TRBV5-5 with TRBJ2-7; D is perhaps TRBD1 (6 bases). V gave up 4 bases and J gave up 6 bases, with 14 bases separating them. Germline V lookup: CDR1 SGHKS, CDR2 YYEKEE (reference sequence). The length of the CDR3 is 13 residues. The CDR3 DNA reads as TGTGCCAGCAGCCACAGGGTAGGGTCCGAGCAGTACTTC. Residues: CASSHRVGSEQYF.

J is TRBJ1-2 and V is TRBV19; perhaps TRBD1 as D (5 bases). V lost 7 bases and J 4 bases, leaving 19 bases between the germline ends. This CDR3 comprises 15 residues. Germline V lookup: CDR1 LNHDA, CDR2 SQIVND (reference sequence). CDR3 DNA sequence: TGTGCCAGTACTAAAGGGCCGGGACTGCCCTATGGCTACACCTTC. This encodes CASTKGPGLPYGYTF.

The chain recombines TRBV11-3 with TRBJ2-3; tentatively, D is TRBD1 (5 bases). Looked up from germline, CDR1 is SGHNT and CDR2 is YENEEA. V dropped 5 bases and J dropped 0 bases, with 15 bases sitting between them. The CDR3 length is 16 residues. CDR3 amino acids: CASSRGRAASTDTQYF. As DNA, the CDR3 is TGTGCCAGCAGCCGAGGCAGGGCGGCTAGCACAGATACGCAGTATTTT.

This chain links TRBV9 with TRBJ2-2; TRBD2 matches at 9 bases. The germline CDR1 and CDR2 sequences are SGDLS and YYNGEE. The length of the CDR3 is 16 residues. V lost 1 base, J lost 7 bases, and 8 bases stayed unmatched. CDR3 residues: CASSVIAGAPGGELFF. The CDR3 coding sequence is TGTGCCAGCAGCGTAATAGCGGGGGCCCCTGGCGGGGAGCTGTTTTTT.

V is TRBV30 and J is TRBJ2-7; D is perhaps TRBD1 (7 bases). Per the germline V gene, CDR1 is GTSNPN and CDR2 is SVGIG (reference sequence). V was clipped by 4 bases and J by 1 base, with 11 bases between them. The CDR3 extends over 13 amino acids. CDR3 loop: CAWKAGGSYEQYF. The DNA for the CDR3 is TGTGCCTGGAAGGCAGGGGGGTCCTACGAGCAGTACTTC.

This chain connects TRBV9 to TRBJ2-3, with D maybe TRBD1 (6 bases). Per germline, CDR1 SGDLS and CDR2 YYNGEE. V lost 0 bases and J 1 base, leaving 12 bases between the germline ends. This CDR3 has 16 amino acids. The DNA for the CDR3 is TGTGCCAGCAGCGTAGCAGGGGTCGGGGGCACAGATACGCAGTATTTT. Translating it yields CASSVAGVGGTDTQYF.

The chain combines TRBV19 with TRBJ2-7, with a tentative D call TRBD1 (6 bases). CDR1 and CDR2 (germline): LNHDA, SQIVND (reference sequence). The V end lost 3 bases, the J end lost 0 bases, and 9 bases lay between the germline ends. This CDR3 has 14 amino acids. The CDR3, as DNA: TGTGCCAGTAGTATTGCAGGGGTCTCCTACGAGCAGTACTTC. It codes for CASSIAGVSYEQYF.

The genes are TRBV9 and TRBJ2-7; maybe TRBD2 (6 bases). V was shortened by 2 bases and J by 6 bases, with 15 bases between the two germline ends. CDR1 and CDR2 (germline): SGDLS, YYNGEE. The CDR3 is made up of 14 amino acids. The CDR3 region is CASSVGTGPGEQYF. As DNA, the CDR3 is TGTGCCAGCAGCGTCGGGACTGGGCCTGGCGAGCAGTACTTC.

The chain employs TRBV5-1 and TRBJ1-1; D is uncertain. Per the germline V gene, CDR1 is SGHRS and CDR2 is YFSETQ. CDR3 length: 15 residues. V lost 0 bases and J 1 base, leaving 10 bases between the germline ends. CDR3 nucleotide sequence: TGCGCCAGCAGCTTGGAGCGAATCCCGAACACTGAAGCTTTCTTT. This gives the protein CASSLERIPNTEAFF.

This sequence joins TRBV9 and TRBJ2-3, with TRBD2 matching over 9 bases. Looked up from germline, CDR1 is SGDLS and CDR2 is YYNGEE. The junction had 8 bases not matched to a gene; V was cut back by 2 bases and J by 7 bases. The CDR3 is made up of 15 amino acids. CDR3 loop: CASSVFSGGAYTQYF. CDR3 nucleotides: TGTGCCAGCAGCGTTTTTAGCGGGGGCGCATATACGCAGTATTTT.

This clone has only one observation. The chain has TRBV2 and TRBJ2-7; no reliable D call. The germline V gene encodes CDR1 SNHLY and CDR2 FYNNEI. CDR3 length: 12 residues. Trimming removed 2 bases from V and 6 bases from J, with 8 bases in between. The CDR3 sequence: CASSEIWSEQYF. The CDR3 DNA sequence: TGTGCCAGCAGTGAAATCTGGAGCGAGCAGTACTTC. Drawing the rest from reference TRBV2 and TRBJ2-7, the complete variable domain is EPEVTQTPSHQVTQMGQEVILRCVPISNHLYFYWYRQILGQKVEFLVSFYNNEISEKSEIFDDQFSVERPDGSNFTLKIRSTKLEDSAMYFCASSEIWSEQYFGPGTRLTVT.

The chain has TRBV19 and TRBJ1-6; TRBD1 agrees at 9 bases. Germline V gene sequence: CDR1 LNHDA, CDR2 SQIVND (reference sequence). This CDR3 spans 17 amino acids. The ends lost 4 bases at V and 0 bases at J; junction bases unmatched: 4. The CDR3 sequence is CASSTGQGSSYNSPLHF. The CDR3 bases are TGTGCCAGTAGTACCGGACAGGGGAGCTCCTATAATTCACCCCTCCACTTT.

The chain uses TRBV6-4 and TRBJ2-3, with 16 nucleotides matching TRBD2. V lost 9 bases to trimming and J lost 8 bases; unmatched junction nucleotides: 14. Germline CDR1 reads MRHNA; CDR2 reads SNTAGT. The CDR3 consists of 17 residues. CDR3: CASFPGTSGRAFLTQYF. CDR3 coding DNA: TGTGCCAGTTTTCCCGGGACTAGCGGGAGGGCCTTTCTTACGCAGTATTTT.